This entry lists 17 T cell receptor beta chains sequenced from one sample in a study of regulatory T cells in long-lasting Graves disease. Relying on iRepertoire HTBI primers and Arm-PCR of CDR3 regions, the team built TCR beta libraries. TCRdb called the multiplex PCR reads again in MiXCR, with one record for every CDR3 protein. The data hold hundreds of thousands of distinct CDR3 sequences, with roughly a sixth observed a single time. Time point of the sample: newly diagnosed GD, antithyroid drugs for less than 3 months. From PBMCs, RNA was extracted and then used to make the TCR library. The same data also contributed to another study, on T cells in Graves' hyperthyroidism and ophthalmopathy.

The sequences come from peripheral blood mononuclear cells (PBMCs), collected at new diagnosis, from a patient treated with antithyroid drugs. Receptors were obtained from a young man with Graves disease.

This clonotype was detected a few times. The chain combines TRBV28 with TRBJ1-5; D gene ambiguous. The CDR3 is 15 amino acids. CDR1 and CDR2 from the germline V gene are MDHEN and SYDVKM. Trimming took 2 bases from V and 0 from J, leaving 8 bases between them. The CDR3 coding sequence is TGTGCCAGCAGTTTAGTTAGGTATAGCAATCAGCCCCAGCATTTT. It encodes CASSLVRYSNQPQHF.

This clonotype was observed a few times. The chain uses TRBV5-1 and TRBJ2-7, with D possibly TRBD2 on 6 matching bases. V was clipped by 4 bases and J by 4 bases, with 18 bases between them. Germline CDR1 reads SGHRS; CDR2 reads YFSETQ. This CDR3 spans 15 amino acids. The CDR3 nucleotides read TGCGCCAGCAGCGGCGGAGTAGCGGAGGCGTACGAGCAGTACTTC. Its translation: CASSGGVAEAYEQYF.

The chain uses TRBV19 and TRBJ1-1, with D unclear. V was trimmed by 2 bases and J by 3 bases, leaving 10 bases between them. The CDR3 has 14 residues. Germline CDR1 is LNHDA and CDR2 is SQIVND (reference sequence). The CDR3 coding sequence is TGTGCCAGTAGTATACGTACAAGGGACACTGAAGCTTTCTTT. It codes for CASSIRTRDTEAFF. Complete variable domain (other parts from reference TRBV19 and TRBJ1-1): DGGITQSPKYLFRKEGQNVTLSCEQNLNHDAMYWYRQDPGQGLRLIYYSQIVNDFQKGDIAEGYSVSREKKESFPLTVTSAQKNPTAFYLCASSIRTRDTEAFFGQGTRLTVV.

Points on this clonotype: This may arise from a read error, as a much more abundant clone is one base away. The V and J genes are TRBV3-1 and TRBJ2-1; TRBD1 might be the D (5 bases). The last part of the DNA fits TRBJ2-5 better; the J call may be wrong. Germline V gene data show CDR1 as LGHDT and CDR2 as YNNKEL (reference sequence). CDR3 length: 15 residues. DNA of the CDR3: TGTGCCAGCAGCCAAGGCTGGGGCTGGCAAGAGACCCAGTACTTC. Its protein is CASSQGWGWQETQYF.

This clonotype was seen repeatedly, ten times or more. The V gene is TRBV6-2 or TRBV6-3, the J gene TRBJ2-5, with D maybe TRBD2 (5 bases). Germline V gene data show CDR1 as MNHEY and CDR2 as SVGEGT. V lost 6 bases and J 5 bases, leaving 19 bases between the germline ends. The CDR3 loop spans 15 amino acids. This CDR3 is CASSLPAVGFETQYF. Here the CDR3 DNA reads TGTGCCAGCAGCCTTCCAGCGGTAGGCTTTGAGACCCAGTACTTC.

This clonotype was observed a handful of times. The CDR3 nucleotides are TGTGCCAGCAGACCACCGGGACAGTCCTACAATGAGCAGTTCTTC. This sequence encodes CASRPPGQSYNEQFF. The chain is built from TRBV27 and TRBJ2-1; 7 bases map to TRBD1. The V and J ends lost 6 bases and 1 base, in that order; junction bases with no gene match: 6. CDR1 is MNHEY and CDR2 is SMNVEV in the germline V gene (reference sequence). The CDR3 runs 15 residues.

This clonotype was observed many times. The gene calls are TRBV9 and TRBJ1-2, with D unresolved. The CDR3 spans 14 residues. Germline V gene lookup returns CDR1 SGDLS and CDR2 YYNGEE. Deletions cut 3 bases from V and 3 bases from J, with 12 bases between. CDR3 in amino acids: CASSASRGDYGYTF. In DNA form, the CDR3 reads TGTGCCAGCAGCGCCTCGCGGGGTGACTATGGCTACACCTTC.

This chain uses TRBV5-5 with TRBJ2-7, with 11 positions matching TRBD2. Germline CDR1 reads SGHKS; CDR2 reads YYEKEE (reference sequence). V dropped 4 bases and J dropped 7; count of bases not matched to a gene: 7. The CDR3 sequence is 14 residues long. CDR3 in amino acids: CASSVTSGSSEQYF. The CDR3 DNA reads TGTGCCAGCAGCGTCACTAGCGGGAGTTCGGAGCAGTACTTC. The entire variable domain, with the rest obtained from reference TRBV5-5 and TRBJ2-7, is as follows: DAGVTQSPTHLIKTRGQQVTLRCSPISGHKSVSWYQQVLGQGPQFIFQYYEKEERGRGNFPDRFSARQFPNYSSELNVNALLLGDSALYLCASSVTSGSSEQYFGPGTRLTVT.

This clonotype was detected only a few times. The gene calls are TRBV20-1 and TRBJ2-5, with 8 nucleotides matching TRBD2. The trim removed 0 bases at V and 5 bases at J, leaving 11 bases unmatched. This CDR3 has 16 amino acids. The germline V gene encodes CDR1 DFQATT and CDR2 SNEGSKA (reference sequence). The CDR3 nucleotides are TGCAGTGCTAGAGATAAAAGCGGGAGCGCGTGGGAGACCCAGTACTTC. Translating it yields CSARDKSGSAWETQYF.

This clonotype has at least ten counts. The chain has TRBV2 and TRBJ2-1, with 12 positions matching TRBD2. V dropped 6 bases and J dropped 6; count of bases not matched to a gene: 6. CDR3 length equals 15 residues. Germline V gene sequence: CDR1 SNHLY, CDR2 FYNNEI. The CDR3 loop is CASRGTSGYTNEQFF. As DNA, the CDR3 is TGTGCCAGCAGGGGGACTAGCGGGTACACCAATGAGCAGTTCTTC. Supplemented by reference TRBV2 and TRBJ2-1, the full variable domain reads EPEVTQTPSHQVTQMGQEVILRCVPISNHLYFYWYRQILGQKVEFLVSFYNNEISEKSEIFDDQFSVERPDGSNFTLKIRSTKLEDSAMYFCASRGTSGYTNEQFFGPGTRLTVL.

This clonotype has a handful of counts. The chain is built from TRBV20-1 and TRBJ2-7; D is ambiguous. Deletions cut 5 bases from V and 6 bases from J, with 14 bases between. Germline CDR1 DFQATT, CDR2 SNEGSKA (reference sequence). The CDR3 spans 12 residues. The CDR3 DNA is TGCAGTGCTCGAGCTAGGGTAGCCGAGCAGTACTTC. This encodes CSARARVAEQYF.

On this clonotype: This likely comes from a read error, as the CDR3 has no conserved phenylalanine or tryptophan at its end. This chain connects TRBV2 to TRBJ1-1; 8 bases match TRBD1. J was trimmed by 4 bases and V by 7 bases; bases with no gene match: 5. Germline V gene sequence: CDR1 SNHLY, CDR2 FYNNEI. This CDR3 region has 13 residues. CDR3 nucleotides: TGTGCCAGCACGACAGGGGTTGTCACTGAAGCTTTCCTT. Translating it yields CASTTGVVTEAFL.

This chain connects TRBV5-1 to TRBJ1-6; D is possibly TRBD1 (5 bases). There are 14 residues in the CDR3. Per germline, CDR1 SGHRS and CDR2 YFSETQ. V was pared by 3 bases and J by 8 bases, with 12 bases between. The CDR3 bases are TGCGCCAGCAGCTCGGGGCTTAAGGATTCACCCCTCCACTTT. It yields the protein CASSSGLKDSPLHF. Combining the CDR3 with reference TRBV5-1 and TRBJ1-6 gives the whole variable domain KAGVTQTPRYLIKTRGQQVTLSCSPISGHRSVSWYQQTPGQGLQFLFEYFSETQRNKGNFPGRFSGRQFSNSRSEMNVSTLELGDSALYLCASSSGLKDSPLHFGNGTRLTVT.

This sequence joins TRBV7-9 and TRBJ2-2; the D gene is possibly TRBD1 (7 bases). The CDR3 has 16 residues. Trimming took 4 bases from V and 4 from J, leaving 16 bases between them. Germline values: CDR1 SEHNR, CDR2 FQNEAQ (reference sequence). CDR3 coding DNA: TGTGCCAGCAGCTCAGGGGGGCCATATAGCACCGGGGAGCTGTTTTTT. Translating it yields CASSSGGPYSTGELFF. Combining the CDR3 with reference TRBV7-9 and TRBJ2-2 gives the whole variable domain DTGVSQNPRHKITKRGQNVTFRCDPISEHNRLYWYRQTLGQGPEFLTYFQNEAQLEKSRLLSDRFSAERPKGSFSTLEIQRTEQGDSAMYLCASSSGGPYSTGELFFGEGSRLTVL.

This chain joins TRBV20-1 and TRBJ1-5; no reliable D call. Germline lookup yields CDR1 DFQATT and CDR2 SNEGSKA (reference sequence). V was trimmed by 3 bases and J by 0 bases, leaving 6 bases between them. The CDR3 covers 13 residues. The CDR3 sequence is CSARPGSNQPQHF. The CDR3 DNA sequence: TGCAGTGCTAGGCCAGGTAGCAATCAGCCCCAGCATTTT.

This clonotype was found many times. The genes are TRBV20-1 and TRBJ2-7, with 9 bases aligning to TRBD1. Trimming removed 3 bases from V and 3 bases from J; junction bases left unmatched: 6. CDR1 and CDR2 (germline): DFQATT, SNEGSKA (reference sequence). The length of the CDR3 is 14 residues. The CDR3 protein is CSARFGTGIYEQYF. The CDR3 region has the DNA TGCAGTGCTAGGTTTGGGACAGGGATCTACGAGCAGTACTTC.

This clonotype was seen only a few times. The V call is TRBV27, the J call TRBJ1-2; D unresolved. The germline V gene encodes CDR1 MNHEY and CDR2 SMNVEV (reference sequence). The CDR3 is 15 amino acids. Trimming stripped 0 bases from V and 4 bases from J, with 12 bases between. The CDR3 DNA reads as TGTGCCAGCAGTTTATCATCCAGGAGCCTCTATGGCTACACCTTC. Its translation is CASSLSSRSLYGYTF.